This T cell receptor (beta chain) was captured by sequencing in a study of T cell responses to AZD1222 COVID-19 vaccine. Study as a whole: Whether given at about 4 or about 12 weeks, second doses were pooled.

The CDR3 is 14 residues long. Trimming removed 1 base from V and 9 bases from J, with 16 bases in between. Germline CDR1 LGHDT, CDR2 YNNKEL (reference sequence). About this clone: Its antigen is still unknown.

The protocol was immunoSEQ multiplex PCR, while the TCRdb copy is restricted to in-frame clones and leaves out a portion. The sample lists 90,000 to 120,000 clones, about 86% occurring once. Study results and caveats: Reportedly, nearly half the spike-specific TCRs target unmutated variant regions. Seropositive AZD1222 recipients at baseline numbered only five to seven. Following two doses of AZD1222, Spike-specific TCR breadth and depth rose.

This receptor was obtained from an adult in good health. Material: peripheral blood, obtained on day 0 of AZD1222 vaccination. The chain couples TRBV3-1 (or the pseudogene TRBV3-2) to TRBJ2-7; a weak D match, TRBD1 (6 bases). CDR3 sequence reads: CASSQGGQPSGQYF. The CDR3 DNA sequence: TGTGCCAGCAGCCAAGGTGGACAGCCCTCTGGGCAGTACTTC.